Shown below are 20 T cell receptor beta chains from a single sample sequenced in a study of cytomegalovirus exposure and HLA in healthy donors. Profiling relied on immunoSEQ multiplex PCR, and the TCRdb table lists in-frame clones only, not all of them. In the table there are around 50,000 clones, 80% to 95% of which are singletons. Material for sequencing was PBMCs. The receptors derive from a woman younger than 35 in good health and CMV-seronegative.

V usage is TRBV7-2 and J usage is TRBJ2-1; 9 bases are shared with TRBD2. The CDR3 contains 17 residues. The germline gives CDR1 SGHTA, CDR2 FQGNSA. V lost 4 bases, J lost 3 bases, and 10 bases stayed unmatched. The CDR3 reads CASSSPRVAGDYNEQFF. The CDR3 nucleotides read TGTGCCAGCAGCTCGCCTAGGGTAGCGGGAGACTACAATGAGCAGTTCTTC.

As for this clone: Other DNA sequences in this sample translate to the same CDR3. The chain has TRBV5-1 and TRBJ1-1; TRBD1 aligns across 9 bases. This CDR3 has 14 residues. V was clipped by 3 bases and J by 2 bases; unmatched bases: 2. Germline loops: CDR1 SGHRS, CDR2 YFSETQ. CDR3 nucleotides: TGCGCCAGCAGCTCGGGACAGGGCAACACTGAAGCTTTCTTT. This gives the protein CASSSGQGNTEAFF.

The chain recombines TRBV5-1 with TRBJ2-6, with TRBD1 matching over 11 bases. The CDR3 covers 17 residues. Germline lookup yields CDR1 SGHRS and CDR2 YFSETQ. V shed 3 bases, J shed 0 bases, and the junction held 2 bases outside the gene matches. This chain's CDR3 is CASSWGTGGSGANVLTF. Written as DNA, the CDR3 is TGCGCCAGCAGCTGGGGGACAGGGGGCTCTGGGGCCAACGTCCTGACTTTC.

CDR3 amino acids: CASILSRPATYGYTF. CDR3 DNA sequence: TGTGCCAGCATCCTTTCGAGGCCCGCAACTTATGGCTACACCTTC. The chain recombines TRBV7-2 with TRBJ1-2, with D unresolved. The ends were cut back, 7 bases at V and 5 bases at J, with 20 bases in the middle. CDR3 length equals 15 residues. Germline lookup yields CDR1 SGHTA and CDR2 FQGNSA. The full variable domain, with the rest looked up from reference TRBV7-2 and TRBJ1-2, is GAGVSQSPSNKVTEKGKDVELRCDPISGHTALYWYRQSLGQGLEFLIYFQGNSAPDKSGLPSDRFSAERTGGSVSTLTIQRTQQEDSAVYLCASILSRPATYGYTFGSGTRLTVV.

V usage is TRBV9 and J usage is TRBJ2-3; D not certain. Germline V gene data show CDR1 as SGDLS and CDR2 as YYNGEE. This CDR3 is built from 15 residues. Trimming shortened V by 4 bases and J by 0 bases, and 12 bases separated the two germline ends. The CDR3 is CASSSEVASTDTQYF. In DNA, the CDR3 is TGTGCCAGCAGCTCAGAAGTAGCTAGCACAGATACGCAGTATTTT. Full variable domain (rest looked up from reference TRBV9 and TRBJ2-3): DSGVTQTPKHLITATGQRVTLRCSPRSGDLSVYWYQQSLDQGLQFLIQYYNGEERAKGNILERFSAQQFPDLHSELNLSSLELGDSALYFCASSSEVASTDTQYFGPGTRLTVL.

This clone was counted a few times. The rearrangement uses TRBV27 and TRBJ2-2; no definite D call. The CDR3 length is 13 residues. Germline V gene data show CDR1 as MNHEY and CDR2 as SMNVEV (reference sequence). V dropped 6 bases and J dropped 1 base, with 6 bases sitting between them. As DNA, the CDR3 is TGTGCCAGCAGCCACGGGAACACCGGGGAGCTGTTTTTT. It translates to CASSHGNTGELFF.

The chain combines TRBV7-2 with TRBJ1-2; D may be TRBD1 (6 bases). CDR3 length: 15 residues. CDR1 SGHTA and CDR2 FQGNSA come from the germline V gene. V lost 3 bases and J lost 5, with 16 bases in between. In nucleotides, the CDR3 is TGTGCCAGCAGCTTGACCAGGGGCTTTCGGTATGGCTACACCTTC. Translating gives CASSLTRGFRYGYTF.

The V and J genes are TRBV7-9 and TRBJ1-5; D perhaps matches TRBD1 (5 bases). With 3 bases removed from V and 7 bases from J, the gap between germline ends came to 7 bases. The germline gives CDR1 SEHNR, CDR2 FQNEAQ (reference sequence). The CDR3 spans 12 residues. Written as DNA, the CDR3 is TGTGCCAGCAGCTTCCAGGGACAGCCCCAGCATTTT. Translating it yields CASSFQGQPQHF.

The chain links TRBV5-1 to TRBJ2-4; possible D gene TRBD1, 6 bases. Germline CDR1 reads SGHRS; CDR2 reads YFSETQ. This CDR3 has 15 amino acids. Trimming removed 0 bases at V and 6 bases at J, with 13 bases between. The chain's CDR3 is CASSLVRGRVNIQYF. CDR3 bases: TGCGCCAGCAGCTTGGTGAGGGGGAGAGTAAACATTCAGTACTTC.

The J gene is TRBJ2-1, the V gene TRBV19; tentatively, D is TRBD2 (5 bases). V lost 3 bases, J lost 4 bases, and 7 bases lay in between. CDR1 is LNHDA, CDR2 SQIVND, per germline (reference sequence). The CDR3 totals 13 residues. CDR3 sequence: CASSITSYNEQFF. The CDR3 nucleotides are TGTGCCAGTAGTATCACTAGTTACAATGAGCAGTTCTTC.

V gene TRBV19 combines with J gene TRBJ1-4, with D possibly being TRBD1 (5 bases). Germline V gives CDR1 LNHDA, CDR2 SQIVND (reference sequence). The CDR3 covers 16 residues. Trimming shortened V by 4 bases and J by 0 bases, and 12 bases separated the two germline ends. The CDR3 DNA sequence: TGTGCCAGTAGTAGAGACAGAACCACAACTAATGAAAAACTGTTTTTT. Amino acids: CASSRDRTTTNEKLFF.

This clone occurred once. The V and J genes are TRBV10-3 and TRBJ2-1; 11 nucleotides align to TRBD2. V lost 10 bases and J lost 0; bases outside the gene matches: 14. Per germline, CDR1 ENHRY and CDR2 SYGVKD. The CDR3 covers 18 residues. CDR3 nucleotide sequence: TGTGCCACCCGGACTAGCGGGTCCCCGATGAGCTCCTACAATGAGCAGTTCTTC. This encodes CATRTSGSPMSSYNEQFF.

This clone has a single count. The V call is TRBV7-7, the J call TRBJ2-1; 7 bases fit TRBD1. Germline values: CDR1 SSHAT, CDR2 FNYEAQ (reference sequence). The CDR3 runs 13 residues. V trimming: 4 bases; J trimming: 8 bases; junction bases outside the gene matches: 5. The DNA for the CDR3 is TGTGCCAGCAGCTCTCTAGGGGGCGATGAGCAGTTCTTC. Amino acid sequence: CASSSLGGDEQFF. Full variable domain (rest looked up from reference TRBV7-7 and TRBJ2-1): GAGVSQSPRYKVTKRGQDVTLRCDPISSHATLYWYQQALGQGPEFLTYFNYEAQPDKSGLPSDRFSAERPEGSISTLTIQRTEQRDSAMYRCASSSLGGDEQFFGPGTRLTVL.

This clone appeared once. V gene TRBV7-2 combines with J gene TRBJ2-5; 7 bases line up with TRBD1. CDR1 and CDR2 (germline): SGHTA, FQGNSA. The CDR3 has 15 residues. Losses at the gene ends were 4 bases for V and 4 bases for J; bases not matched to a gene: 9. This chain's CDR3 is CASSSLRGRGETQYF. The CDR3 nucleotides are TGTGCCAGCAGCTCCCTAAGGGGGCGAGGAGAGACCCAGTACTTC.

The chain recombines TRBV29-1 with TRBJ1-5; D might be TRBD1 (5 bases). CDR1 is SQVTM, CDR2 ANQGSEA, per germline. Trimming removed 4 bases at V and 1 base at J, with 11 bases between. There are 14 residues in the CDR3. For the CDR3, the DNA is TGCAGCGTTGGGTCCGGGGGAAGCAATCAGCCCCAGCATTTT. Residues: CSVGSGGSNQPQHF.

The chain recombines TRBV7-3 with TRBJ2-1; TRBD2 is a possible D gene (5 bases). Germline V gene lookup returns CDR1 SGHTA and CDR2 FQGTGA. V was shortened by 5 bases and J by 0 bases, with 14 bases between the two germline ends. There are 16 residues in the CDR3. As DNA, the CDR3 is TGTGCCAGCAGCGGTCCGGACTTCAACTCCTACAATGAGCAGTTCTTC. Its protein is CASSGPDFNSYNEQFF.

The chain uses TRBV27 and TRBJ2-7; D tentatively fits TRBD1 or TRBD2 (5 bases each). The CDR3 is made up of 12 amino acids. V was pared by 4 bases and J by 7 bases, with 11 bases between. Germline V gene sequence: CDR1 MNHEY, CDR2 SMNVEV (reference sequence). CDR3 DNA sequence: TGTGCCAGCAGTTCCCCCTGGGGGGAGCAGTACGTC. Its translation is CASSSPWGEQYV.

The rearrangement uses TRBV4-2 and TRBJ2-3; D might be TRBD2 (5 bases). The ends were cut back, 0 bases at V and 5 bases at J, with 12 bases in the middle. Germline loops: CDR1 LGHNA, CDR2 YNFKEQ. CDR3 size: 15 residues. The CDR3 region is CASSQDWTGRDTQYF. The CDR3 DNA is TGTGCCAGCAGCCAAGATTGGACTGGAAGAGATACGCAGTATTTT.

This clone was observed a few times. The chain combines TRBV5-1 with TRBJ2-5; a weak D match, TRBD2 (6 bases). This CDR3 contains 15 residues. Germline lookup yields CDR1 SGHRS and CDR2 YFSETQ. The ends were cut back, 8 bases at V and 6 bases at J, with 23 bases in the middle. CDR3 sequence reads: CASVSGGGPRKTQYF. The CDR3 region has the DNA TGCGCCAGTGTTAGCGGTGGAGGGCCCCGGAAGACCCAGTACTTC.

The V call is TRBV11-3, the J call TRBJ2-7; TRBD2 is a possible D gene (6 bases). V lost 6 bases, J lost 2 bases, and 17 bases lay in between. This CDR3 is built from 15 residues. Germline CDR1 SGHNT, CDR2 YENEEA. In DNA form, the CDR3 reads TGTGCCAGCAGTATGGAGGCTAGCGCTACCTACGAGCAGTACGTC. Its protein product is CASSMEASATYEQYV.